This T cell receptor beta chain stems from a study of identical twins. Study observations and caveats: Twin sharing of out-of-frame TCR alpha was underestimated by models in monozygotic pairs. Within cord blood, abundant beta clonotypes carried fewer insertions, but memory repertoires showed no such trend. Instead of following the same donors, the conclusions were based on cross-sectional statistical analysis.

In regard to this clonotype: What it binds is not known.

Only healthy Caucasians were included as donors. TCRdb independently ran MiXCR on the 5' RACE reads; one entry per CDR3 protein. The top ten clones hold about 1.5% of a sample with about 890,000 distinct CDR3 sequences, 10% to 15% of them seen once. The CDR3 length is 13 residues. Germline CDR1 is KGHSH and CDR2 is LQKENI. Trimming pared 4 bases from V and 5 bases from J, leaving 9 bases between. The sample also formed part of further work on yellow fever vaccine responses in identical twins.

Sequenced sample: PBMCs. This TCR derives from a young woman in good health. The chain links TRBV18 to TRBJ2-1, with D uncertain. CDR3 sequence: CASSRYSDNEQFF. DNA for the CDR3: TGTGCCAGCTCACGGTATTCCGACAATGAGCAGTTCTTC.